Below, one T cell receptor beta chain is given with its context. What it binds is unknown. The repertoire was sequenced with immunoSEQ multiplex PCR; TCRdb's copy has only in-frame clones and lacks some. In the table there are 90,000 to 110,000 clones, about 91% of which are singletons. The sample comes from a study of siplizumab effects on memory and regulatory T cells. Whole-study results and caveats: Confirmation was lacking for the suppressive function of proliferating Tregs derived from siplizumab cultures. The alloreactive clones that mapped to unstimulated subsets made up only a minor fraction. Memory cells seemed less diverse than naive T cells, which also seemed major contributors to the alloresponse. No naive or memory phenotype could be assigned to roughly 75-96% of proliferating clones.

Germline assignment: CDR1 SGHTA and CDR2 FQGTGA. Trimming left V 0 bases short and J 10 bases short, with 7 bases between. The CDR3 runs to 12 residues. This TCR was sampled from a human donor in good health. V and J are TRBV7-3 and TRBJ2-1, with D unresolved. The sample consisted of Tregs sorted from blood. This CDR3 reads CASSLTAGEQFF. The CDR3 DNA follows: TGTGCCAGCAGCTTAACGGCAGGCGAGCAGTTCTTC.